This T cell receptor (beta chain) originates from a study of shared clonotypes between healthy human individuals. Turning to the study itself: The plates for each donor numbered three CD4 naive, three CD4 memory, two CD8 naive and one CD8 memory. Study-wide points: The naive CD4 repertoires of a handful of donors were compared, and around 5% of clonotypes were shared.

Details on this clone: Its antigen is unidentified.

The authors ran the assay at deep level. This table comes from immunoSEQ multiplex PCR, and its TCRdb copy is limited to in-frame clones, with some not included. The sample carries around 2.5 million clones, 80% to 95% recorded once. This sequence originates from a man aged 18 to 35 in good health. Some clones in this sample may be carry-over from other donors' samples. Sequencing used naive CD4+ T cells from PBMCs. This sample's subset: CD45RA+ positively selected.

For the CDR3, the DNA is TGTGCCAGCAGCTCCTCCTCCGCTGGCTACACCTTC. This codes for CASSSSSAGYTF. The chain has TRBV28 and TRBJ1-2; D call uncertain. Germline CDR1 and CDR2: MDHEN and SYDVKM. This CDR3 is built from 12 residues. V was trimmed by 6 bases and J by 7 bases, leaving 12 bases between them.